This entry features one T cell receptor beta chain sequence. This clone was seen only a few times. Its antigen remains unidentified. No quality values exist for individual bases; no much larger clone is one base distant. This record belongs to a study of cytomegalovirus exposure and HLA in healthy donors (dated by TCRdb to about 2017). Background on the whole study: According to an earlier analysis of 587 of the donors, about 179 million T cells yielded over 100 million unique TCR beta sequences and more than 250 Gb of sequence data. An early release covering just under 650 HLA-typed donors comprised about 300 gigabases of sequencing data and around 80 million unique TCR sequences. The genetic ancestry cluster associated with self-reported Caucasian donors included about four fifths of the roughly 390 genotyped donors. The study aimed to test whether signatures of past pathogen exposure could be identified by cataloging public T cell receptors. The study profiled the T cell repertoires of under 850 subjects by immunosequencing and related them to cytomegalovirus serostatus. Along with the 666-subject first cohort, a separate validation cohort of around 120 different subjects was used. To predict cytomegalovirus infection status, the study brought together high-throughput TCR immunosequencing, statistical association of individual TCRs with disease status, and machine learning. A later analysis re-examined previously published TCR beta repertoires from several hundred donors and added high-resolution HLA genotyping to investigate patterns of TCR occurrence. Rather than drawing on any new phenotypic data, the later analysis identified candidate immune exposures from TCR beta sequences and the way those sequences occurred across donors. In an earlier analysis of 500 to 650 of the donors, high-throughput TCR beta sequencing was used to judge whether each TCR beta V gene segment behaved as functional or pseudogenic. Donor age, sex, ethnicity and CMV serostatus were compiled together with the repertoire data. Genome-wide SNP genotypes for about 65% of the 666 donors were used in a later genetic analysis, which treated that subset as a discovery cohort. All discovery cohort repertoires had been generated using a single sequencing platform. HLA typing included class I and class II loci at four-digit resolution. Typing coverage varied by locus: about 629-640 donors for A, B, C, DRB1 and DQB1; about 520 for DQA1; more than 600 for DPA1; approximately 490 for DPB1. Because of strong linkage in the cohort, a handful of DR-DQ haplotypes were treated as single units for association and clustering. On average, roughly 250,000 unique TCR beta nucleotide sequences were sequenced per donor among roughly 430 genotyped donors of the cohort, with roughly 18% of those sequences being non-productive. Study-wide findings and limitations: Most TCR sequences were seen in very few donors, while some public TCRs were found in many individuals. A later analysis found that HLA-associated TCR beta chains were more clonally expanded and had lower generation probabilities than equally common non-associated chains. Because the 87-base-pair reads could not distinguish some IMGT-functional V segments, including TRBV6-2 and TRBV6-3, those segments were excluded. In a later analysis, most CMV-associated TCR beta chains were found to appear HLA-restricted, with HLA associations seemingly driven largely by CMV exposure. It was suggested by the authors that the approach could potentially be generalized to other disease states and immunological phenotypes. Assigning TCR associations to individual alleles was difficult when HLA alleles, especially DR and DQ, strongly co-occurred. In a later analysis, about 16,000 TCR beta sequences were associated with specific HLA alleles at a false discovery rate of 0.05. A later analysis found that TCR association rates varied across HLA loci, with DRB1 alleles showing the most associated TCRs and HLA-C alleles the fewest. This cohort had only TCR beta chains sequenced, and the lack of alpha or paired-chain data limited which features could be detected. Immune exposure information for the cohort was limited to CMV serostatus. In vitro tests confirmed that a few of the cytomegalovirus-associated TCR beta chains recognize cytomegalovirus antigens. Linkage disequilibrium might explain the correlated functional status among segregating V segments, but an unknown experimental factor could not be excluded. Because counts were too low, about 15 rarely observed V segments, including chromosome 9 orphons, were left out of the earlier analysis of some 600 of the donors. In a later analysis, several top co-occurrence clusters were reported to appear linked to parvovirus B19, influenza, CMV and Epstein-Barr virus. In both the original and validation cohorts, the classifier was reported to diagnose cytomegalovirus status with high specificity and sensitivity. The study gave a list of about 170 TCR beta chains associated with cytomegalovirus. An association between a missense DCLRE1C variant and V-gene and J-gene trimming of TCR beta chains was found in a later genetic analysis and replicated in an independent cohort. Roughly uniform sequencing depth across donors was assumed in presence/absence analyses, although this assumption may not hold. A cluster of highly shared sequence variants was judged likely to be a technical artifact of the sequencing pipeline. Compared with the approximately 710-donor mean, donors in an Asian-associated ancestry cluster had fewer N-insertions in productive TCRs, according to a later genetic analysis. A further reported finding was that TCR beta sequences accurately predicted the HLA-A and HLA-B alleles for most subjects in the first cohort. HLA typing was unavailable for some donors at each locus, so association tests used only the typed subset. In an earlier analysis of several hundred of the donors, most TCR beta V segments were observed in productive rearrangements about 90% or about 30% of the time, broadly matching IMGT annotations.

From the cysteine through the phenylalanine, the CDR3 covers 15 amino acids. Of the read, only the CDR3 DNA is kept; its 45 bases are in frame from base 1. From the germline V gene (reference sequence), CDR1 is LNHDA and CDR2 is SQIVND. At the junction V is shortened by 3 bases and J by 2 bases, with 14 bases in between. The cohort comprised around 690 healthy bone marrow donors. At the time of sampling, every cohort member was nominally healthy, though immune exposures that went unrecorded were likely present. The donor was CMV seronegative and belonged to the group of 350 or so seronegative cohort members. Every donor gave a peripheral blood sample, and the peripheral blood mononuclear cells from that sample were used for TCR beta sequencing. The Qiagen DNeasy Blood Extraction Kit was used to extract genomic DNA from the blood cell samples. Receptors were amplified or captured by the immunoSEQ multiplex PCR assay. A mixture of 60 forward primers for TCR Vbeta segments and 13 reverse primers for TCR Jbeta segments was used in the multiplex PCR. The CDR3 region of rearranged TCR beta genes was amplified from genomic DNA with a multiplex PCR assay. The amplified TCR beta libraries were sequenced on the Illumina HiSeq System as 87-base-pair reads. The study's processing was this. Across the roughly 640 repertoires, a later analysis counted roughly 84 million unique TCR beta chains, about 10 million of which were shared by at least two donors. A nearest-neighbor algorithm error-corrected the raw reads and collapsed the reads into unique sequences, merging closely related sequences to remove PCR and sequencing errors. To assign V, D and J gene segments, CDR3 sequences were aligned to IMGT reference sequences. For a sequence to be retained, at least a six-nucleotide match to both a V gene segment and a J gene segment was required. A rearrangement counted as productive if the CDR3 had no stop codons and remained in frame with V and J, and every other rearrangement counted as non-productive. Following IMGT convention, CDR3 was defined as the stretch from the second conserved V-encoded cysteine to the conserved J-encoded phenylalanine. The earlier analysis of about 610 of the donors excluded any sequence lacking an unambiguous match to a single V gene segment. An earlier analysis of just under 600 of the donors called V segments functional above 56.7% productive rearrangements and segregating when the between-donor standard deviation exceeded 5%. A statistical classification framework was developed to diagnose cytomegalovirus status using the catalog of TCR beta chain sequences. A later analysis assigned V and J genes by comparing TCR nucleotide sequences with IMGT/GENE-DB human TR gene sequences. Using the TCRdist pipeline, a later analysis assigned CDR3 sequences along with most-parsimonious VDJ recombination scenarios. In a later analysis, each TCR beta chain was defined by its CDR3 amino acid sequence together with its V-gene family, and reads lacking a unique V-gene family were excluded. In a later analysis, some 600 highly shared, low-generation-probability nucleotide sequences were removed to address suspected cross-contamination and a sequencing artifact. In a later analysis, a clonal expansion index for each public chain was calculated from normalized within-repertoire ranks of inferred template counts. In a later analysis, generation probabilities were computed with a VDJ recombination model fitted to out-of-frame rearrangements, and the resulting probabilities were checked against IGoR. Hypergeometric tests were used in a later analysis to score TCR-TCR, TCR-HLA and TCR-CMV co-occurrence, with a repertoire-size bias correction applied to the TCR pairs. A later analysis estimated false discovery rates by permuting HLA or CMV assignments 20 times. In a later analysis, co-occurring TCRs were grouped using DBSCAN, and TCRdist sequence similarity was added for clustering within HLA-allele-positive subsets. Co-occurrence clustering excluded repertoires with fewer than 30,000 or more than 120,000 public chains, plus five with anomalous nucleotide sharing. TCRdb limited this immuneACCESS table to in-frame rearrangements with V and J called. A share of clones is missing; checked studies link under half to unresolved V genes, and the rest is unexplained. The DNA gave D and trimming, while V, J and clone size come from that table. This sample has 150,000 to 200,000 clones in its table, and about 75% of those were observed once. 4.9% of the sample comes from the top ten.

The sequence derives from a male donor in good health and CMV-seronegative. The sample taken for sequencing was PBMCs. The chain is assembled from TRBV19 and TRBJ2-7, with a weak D call of TRBD1 (5 bases match). The CDR3 protein is CASSMSPQGTYEQYF. The DNA is TGTGCCAGTAGTATGTCGCCCCAGGGAACCTACGAGCAGTACTTC.